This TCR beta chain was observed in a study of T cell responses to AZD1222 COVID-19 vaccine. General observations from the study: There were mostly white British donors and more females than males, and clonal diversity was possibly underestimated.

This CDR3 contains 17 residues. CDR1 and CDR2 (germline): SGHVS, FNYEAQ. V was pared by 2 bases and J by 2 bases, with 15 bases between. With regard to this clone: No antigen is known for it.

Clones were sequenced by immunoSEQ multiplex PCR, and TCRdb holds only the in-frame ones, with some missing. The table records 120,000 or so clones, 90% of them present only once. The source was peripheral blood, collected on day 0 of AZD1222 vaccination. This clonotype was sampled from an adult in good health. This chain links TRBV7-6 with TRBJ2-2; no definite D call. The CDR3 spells CASSLISGRYNTGELFF. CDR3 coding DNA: TGTGCCAGCAGCTTAATTAGTGGCCGCTACAACACCGGGGAGCTGTTTTTT.